Listed below are T cell receptor beta chains from one sample, sequenced in a study of CD8 T cells in ankylosing spondylitis. TCRdb ran MiXCR on the 5' RACE reads and lists one entry per CDR3 protein. This repertoire shows some 54,000 distinct CDR3 sequences, around 7.4% found once; its top ten account for roughly 8.1%. The specimen was blood, either unsorted or a sorted T cell fraction (not recorded which). The receptors come from a female donor with ankylosing spondylitis or in good health (not recorded which). CDR3s leave out the opening cysteine and the closing phenylalanine or tryptophan.

TRBV7-2 ASSFLTGGYTEAF
TRBV20-1 SARDASRRGTDTQY
TRBV12-3/TRBV12-4 ASTSRGFASYNSPLH
TRBV11-2 ASSLDQFSGRETQY
TRBV2 ASFGVRDTEAF
TRBV20-1 SARRGVNTEAF
TRBV5-1 ASSLGDLLSSYEQY
TRBV4-3 ASSHQRSFYNEQF
TRBV28 ASNQGAVLF
TRBV5-1 ASSLSLTNTGELF
TRBV10-3 AISDSRLIYNEQF
TRBV7-9 ASSLELGGPHSPLH
TRBV7-9 ASSLVTGWSETQY
TRBV28 AIKDREVYGYT
TRBV3-1 ASSQDPGINQPQH
TRBV5-1 ASSSGLLKYNEQF
TRBV5-1 ASSLWESSYEQY
TRBV20-1 SAPLPSGGTYNEQF
TRBV4-1 ASSRGDTNYGYT
TRBV7-2 ASSSFRGDTEAF
TRBV29-1 SAMGGNSNTEAF
TRBV4-1 ASSQVIGEGLHYGYT
TRBV5-6 ASSLSPLGAKNIQY
TRBV12-3/TRBV12-4 ASSETGGVQPQH
TRBV7-2 ASSLNRYEQY
TRBV5-1 ASRAEGLTYGYT
TRBV12-3/TRBV12-4 ATSMGLQTGPQH
TRBV5-1 ASSLNTGTEAF